Presented here are 14 T cell receptor beta chains from one specimen sequenced in a study of blood T cells in healthy people across ages. It was with a sample-barcoded 5' primer and a J-beta primer mix that a second PCR of roughly 7 to 12 cycles was run. TCRdb re-called the 5' RACE reads with MiXCR, one entry per CDR3 protein. Of 800,000 to 950,000 distinct CDR3 sequences listed, just under 30% are singletons. These same data were also listed under a study on T cells of mothers and their children.

The sequenced sample was blood. Every receptor here comes from a middle-aged woman in good health.

The V and J genes are TRBV5-1 and TRBJ2-3, with D possibly being TRBD1 (5 bases). Trimming took 5 bases from V and 0 from J, leaving 13 bases between them. The germline CDR1 and CDR2 sequences are SGHRS and YFSETQ. The CDR3 loop spans 15 amino acids. The CDR3 here is CASSYDSPSTDTQYF. The CDR3 bases are TGCGCCAGCAGTTACGACAGTCCTAGCACAGATACGCAGTATTTT.

The chain couples TRBV5-1 to TRBJ2-7; TRBD2 agrees at 9 bases. The junction had 5 bases not matched to a gene; V was cut back by 4 bases and J by 0 bases. The CDR3 has 15 residues. In germline, CDR1 is SGHRS, CDR2 YFSETQ. CDR3 residues: CASSQRLADSYEQYF. The CDR3 bases are TGCGCCAGCAGCCAAAGACTAGCGGACTCCTACGAGCAGTACTTC.

This clonotype was found a few times. The rearrangement uses TRBV20-1 and TRBJ1-2; D unresolved. Germline V lookup: CDR1 DFQATT, CDR2 SNEGSKA (reference sequence). The ends were cut back, 1 base at V and 0 bases at J, with 12 bases in the middle. The CDR3 totals 15 residues. The DNA of the CDR3 is TGCAGTGCTAGAGCGACGGCCCAAGCTAACTATGGCTACACCTTC. The encoded protein is CSARATAQANYGYTF.

This clonotype was seen more than once but under ten times. The V gene is TRBV4-1, the J gene TRBJ2-3, with 7 bases fitting TRBD2. The CDR3 totals 15 residues. In germline, CDR1 is MGHRA, CDR2 YSYEKL. The junction had 2 bases not matched to a gene; V was cut back by 1 base and J by 1 base. For the CDR3, the DNA is TGCGCCAGCAGCCAAGTAAGCGGGGGCACAGATACGCAGTATTTT. As protein: CASSQVSGGTDTQYF.

This sequence joins TRBV29-1 and TRBJ2-5, with 7 bases matching TRBD1. V was pared by 1 base and J by 11 bases, with 16 bases of the junction left unmatched. Germline V lookup: CDR1 SQVTM, CDR2 ANQGSEA. The CDR3 is made up of 15 amino acids. The CDR3 bases are TGCAGCGTTGAAGGACAGGGTCAGGGCTTAGGGGAGCAGTACTTC. This translates into CSVEGQGQGLGEQYF.

This clonotype showed up many times. The rearrangement uses TRBV5-4 and TRBJ2-7; D not certain. The V end lost 2 bases, the J end lost 3 bases, and 12 bases lay between the germline ends. CDR3 size: 14 residues. The germline gives CDR1 SGHNT, CDR2 YYREEE (reference sequence). The CDR3 is CASSLQQAVYEQYF. CDR3 coding DNA: TGTGCCAGCAGCTTACAGCAGGCGGTCTACGAGCAGTACTTC.

This rearrangement joins TRBV18 to TRBJ1-1, with D unresolved. Germline lookup yields CDR1 KGHSH and CDR2 LQKENI. The V end lost 5 bases, the J end lost 1 base, and 11 bases lay between the germline ends. There are 14 residues in the CDR3. The DNA for the CDR3 is TGTGCCAGCTCATCAGACCACAGGAACACTGAAGCTTTCTTT. This translates into CASSSDHRNTEAFF.

Note on this clonotype: Since a much larger clone is just one base distant, this may be a read error. The chain couples TRBV6-2 or TRBV6-3 to TRBJ2-1; 15 bases are a match to TRBD2. Germline V gene sequence: CDR1 MNHEY, CDR2 SVGEGT. The length of the CDR3 is 18 residues. CDR3 coding DNA: TGTGTCAGCAGTACCCAGGGACTAGCGGGGGGTTACTACAATGAGCAGTTCTTC. Protein product: CVSSTQGLAGGYYNEQFF.

In this sample, this clonotype turned up a few times. This chain links TRBV5-1 with TRBJ1-1; 10 bases line up with TRBD1. Trimming took 4 bases from V and 12 from J; bases not matched to a gene: 21. The CDR3 sequence is 17 residues long. The germline gives CDR1 SGHRS, CDR2 YFSETQ. The CDR3 nucleotides read TGCGCCAGCAGCCCGGACAGTAAAAGGACAGGGGGGAAAGCAACTTTCTTT. Amino acids: CASSPDSKRTGGKATFF.

This clonotype was counted a few times. The rearrangement links TRBV7-2 to TRBJ2-3, with 10 nucleotides matching TRBD2. J lost 5 bases, V lost 1 base, and 3 bases had no gene match. Germline V gives CDR1 SGHTA, CDR2 FQGNSA. The CDR3 totals 15 residues. The CDR3, as DNA: TGTGCCAGCAGCTTAGAAAAGCGGGGGGGAGATACGCAGTATTTT. It translates to CASSLEKRGGDTQYF.

This chain connects TRBV5-1 to TRBJ1-1; unclear D gene. CDR3 size: 13 residues. Germline V CDR1 and CDR2: SGHRS, YFSETQ. Trimming cost V 4 bases and J 5 bases, with 12 bases left between them. Here the CDR3 reads CASSPSTVTEAFF. In nucleotides, the CDR3 is TGCGCCAGCAGCCCTTCGACTGTTACTGAAGCTTTCTTT.

This clonotype was seen only a few times. This chain links TRBV7-8 with TRBJ2-4; tentatively, D is TRBD1 or TRBD2 (5 bases each). Trimming shortened V by 1 base and J by 0 bases, and 22 bases separated the two germline ends. The CDR3 sequence is 20 residues long. The germline gives CDR1 SGHVS, CDR2 FQNEAQ. CDR3 sequence (DNA): TGTGCCAGCAGCTTAGGGAGGTGGACACACGATCTATTAGCCAAAAACATTCAGTACTTC. It is translated as CASSLGRWTHDLLAKNIQYF.

V and J are TRBV5-1 and TRBJ2-1; D gene uncertain. The germline CDR1 and CDR2 sequences are SGHRS and YFSETQ. V was cut by 6 bases and J by 2 bases, with 9 bases left in between. The CDR3 is made up of 13 amino acids. The CDR3 DNA reads TGCGCCAGCAACTGGACCACCTACAATGAGCAGTTCTTC. Its translation is CASNWTTYNEQFF.

As regards this clonotype: With a much larger clone just one base away, this may be a read error. V and J are TRBV5-6 and TRBJ2-5, with 10 nucleotides matching TRBD1. The closer fit of TRBJ2-7 to the DNA end suggests the J call may be wrong. The germline CDR1 and CDR2 sequences are SGHDT and YYEEEE. The CDR3 has 13 amino acids. CDR3 DNA sequence: TGTGCCAGCAGTTCCGGGACAGGGGCCGAGCAGTACTTC. This translates into CASSSGTGAEQYF.